The entry below gives a single TCR beta chain sequence along with its context. As yet, its antigen is unknown. Using immunoSEQ multiplex PCR, the repertoire was profiled, and TCRdb retains in-frame clones only, with some absent. The sample yields fewer than 45,000 clones, 86% seen once. The source of the sample is a study of STAT5B mutations in CD4+ large granular lymphocyte leukemia. The V gene end was trimmed by 6 bases and the J gene end by 6 bases; junction bases not matched to a gene: 15. The length of the CDR3 is 16 residues. Germline V lookup: CDR1 MNHNY, CDR2 SVGAGI (reference sequence). Study-level findings and limits: Compared with healthy controls (2/35), patient top clones favored TRBV06 (8/27). Without putative leukemic clones, patient CD4-sorted repertoires remained more clonal than healthy CD4+ repertoires. Main leukemic clonotypes were patient-specific, but 20% to 25% appeared at low frequency elsewhere. Without HLA matching, higher CD4+ than CD8+ T-LGLL clonality could reflect small sample size.

This sequence originates from a human donor in good health. The chain links TRBV6-6 to TRBJ1-2; 8 nucleotides match TRBD1. The specimen was CD4+ T cells from blood buffy coats. The CDR3 DNA reads as TGTGCCAGCAGCAGAGGACAGGGCCTATATCTAGATGGCTACACCTTC. Amino acid sequence: CASSRGQGLYLDGYTF.